Listed below are T cell receptor beta chains from one sample, sequenced in a study of T cell responses to AZD1222 COVID-19 vaccine. TCRdb keeps only in-frame clones here, not all; method: immunoSEQ multiplex PCR. The table shows around 120,000 clones, with 88% occurring only once. Sequenced here: peripheral blood, sampled 28 days after the second AZD1222 dose. The source of these receptors is an adult who received the AZD1222 COVID-19 vaccine. Each CDR3 is given with its conserved first and last residue. Fields, in order: J gene, clone size, D gene, V gene, CDR3 DNA, CDR3 protein. The D gene is left open where the match is weak. The listing skips clone size in some rows; elsewhere it reads once, few, many or a size class.

TRBJ2-3 few NA TRBV7-9 TGTGCCAGCAGCTTTAGCGGAGCGACAGATACGCAGTATTTT CASSFSGATDTQYF
TRBJ1-4 NA TRBD1 TRBV28 TGTGCCAGCAGTGGGACAGGTGTCGATGAAAAACTGTTTTTT CASSGTGVDEKLFF
TRBJ1-3 NA TRBD1 TRBV30 TGTGCCTGGACCCGGTGGGGACAGGGGTATGGAAACACCATATATTTT CAWTRWGQGYGNTIYF
TRBJ1-1 NA NA TRBV30 TGTGCCTGGGGTTTGGGGCAGGGGAGGGCTTTCTTT CAWGLGQGRAFF
TRBJ2-5 once TRBD1 TRBV5-1 TGCGCCAGCAGCTTCGGACAGGGTGACGAGACCCAGTACTTC CASSFGQGDETQYF
TRBJ2-7 few TRBD2 TRBV5-1 TGCGCCAGCAGCTTGGGGCCTAGCGGGAGTTACGAGCAGTACTTC CASSLGPSGSYEQYF
TRBJ1-2 NA NA TRBV28 TGTGCCAGCAGTTCCCCGGCTGGTGAAAACTATGGCTACACCTTC CASSSPAGENYGYTF
TRBJ1-1 NA NA TRBV10-3 TGTGCCATCAGTGACTCGACAGAAGAAGCTTTCTTT CAISDSTEEAFF
TRBJ1-1 NA TRBD1 TRBV19 TGTGCCAGTAGTATAGAGAGGGGGCGGAACACTGAAGCTTTCTTT CASSIERGRNTEAFF
TRBJ1-1 NA NA TRBV2 TGTGCCAGCAGACCTACAGGGATTAGCACTGAAGCTTTCTTT CASRPTGISTEAFF
TRBJ1-1 NA NA TRBV5-4 TGTGCCAGCAGCTTAGGACGGGGCTCCATGAACACTGAAGCTTTCTTT CASSLGRGSMNTEAFF
TRBJ2-3 NA TRBD1 TRBV3-1/TRBV3-2 TGTGCCAGCAGCCCCAGGACAGGCGGTACGCAGTATTTT CASSPRTGGTQYF
TRBJ1-3 NA NA TRBV4-3 TGCGCCAGCAGCCAGCTCCAGAGCTCTGGAAACACCATATATTTT CASSQLQSSGNTIYF
TRBJ1-6 once NA TRBV2 TGTGCCAGCAGTGCCGGGGGTGGTTCACCCCTCCACTTT CASSAGGGSPLHF
TRBJ2-2 NA NA TRBV2 TGTGCCACCGGCCCGACAGTAAACACCGGGGAGCTGTTTTTT CATGPTVNTGELFF
TRBJ2-3 NA NA TRBV12-3/TRBV12-4 TGTGCCAGCAGCTTATCGACAGATACGCAGTATTTT CASSLSTDTQYF
TRBJ1-2 once NA TRBV30 TGTGCCTGGAGTGGTGTGGAGCCTGTATCAGCTAACTATGGCTACACCTTC CAWSGVEPVSANYGYTF
TRBJ2-3 few TRBD2 TRBV4-3 TGCGCCAGCAGCCAAGTTAGCGGGAGTGGGACAGATACGCAGTATTTT CASSQVSGSGTDTQYF
TRBJ1-5 NA NA TRBV19 TGTGCCAGTAGTAGCGGACAGAGCAACAATCAGCCCCAGCATTTT CASSSGQSNNQPQHF
TRBJ1-2 NA NA TRBV7-9 TGTGCCAGCAGCCAAACTGAGCGATTCTATGGCTACACCTTC CASSQTERFYGYTF
TRBJ2-1 NA TRBD2 TRBV19 TGTGCCAGTAGTATAGTTGGCGGGAGCTCCTACAATGAGCAGTTCTTC CASSIVGGSSYNEQFF
TRBJ2-3 NA NA TRBV5-1 TGCGCCAGCAGCTCACCGGATGGAGATACGCAGTATTTT CASSSPDGDTQYF
TRBJ2-6 NA TRBD1 TRBV30 TGTGCCTGGAGTGCCGGGACAGGGAAACGTTTGTCTGGGGCCAACGTCCTGACTTTC CAWSAGTGKRLSGANVLTF
TRBJ2-2 NA NA TRBV11-3 TGTGCCAGCACACAGGACACTAACACCGGGGAGCTGTTTTTT CASTQDTNTGELFF
TRBJ2-3 once NA TRBV7-2 TGTGCCAGCAGCTCGCAGGGGGATACGCAGTATTTT CASSSQGDTQYF
TRBJ2-7 NA NA TRBV27 TGTGCCAGCAGCCCCGGGCGCGGCTCCTACGAGCAGTACTTC CASSPGRGSYEQYF
TRBJ1-6 NA NA TRBV10-3 TGTGCCATCAGTGAGTCCGGGGCACCCCTCCACTTT CAISESGAPLHF
TRBJ1-2 NA NA TRBV6-5 TGTGCCAGCAGCGGTAACAGGGCAGCTAACTATGGCTACACCTTC CASSGNRAANYGYTF
TRBJ2-3 NA NA TRBV5-4 TGTGCCAGCAGCTTCGCGCAGAGCACAGATACGCAGTATTTT CASSFAQSTDTQYF
TRBJ2-5 NA NA TRBV11-3 TGTGCCAGCAGCAGGCGGACCCCCGAGACCCAGTACTTC CASSRRTPETQYF
TRBJ1-2 once TRBD1 TRBV4-3 TGCGCCAGCAGCCCGCGAGAGGGACAGGGAAACTATGGCTACACCTTC CASSPREGQGNYGYTF
TRBJ2-3 NA TRBD2 TRBV6-2/TRBV6-3 TGTGCCAGCAGTTTCGGGACTAGCGGGATAACAGATACGCAGTATTTT CASSFGTSGITDTQYF
TRBJ1-6 few NA TRBV12-5 TGTGCTAGTCGGGACTCCTACAATTCACCCCTCCACTTT CASRDSYNSPLHF
TRBJ2-7 NA NA TRBV6-5 TGTGCCAGCAGTACAGGACCCTACATCAACGAGCAGTACTTC CASSTGPYINEQYF
TRBJ2-3 NA NA TRBV3-1/TRBV3-2 TGTGCCAGCAGCCAAGACCCGTGGGCAGGAGGACCGTATTTT CASSQDPWAGGPYF
TRBJ1-1 once NA TRBV3-1/TRBV3-2 TGTGCCAGCAGCCCTTGCGGTGAAGCTTTCTTT CASSPCGEAFF
TRBJ2-7 NA NA TRBV5-1 TGCGCCAGCTCACTCACCTACGAGCAGTACTTC CASSLTYEQYF
TRBJ2-3 NA TRBD1 TRBV5-6 TGTGCCAGCAGCACAGGGGGCTCTAGCACAGATACGCAGTATTTT CASSTGGSSTDTQYF
TRBJ1-5 NA TRBD1 TRBV6-5 TGTGCCGGGGGGACAGGTACGGGGGGTCAGCCCCAGCATTTT CAGGTGTGGQPQHF
TRBJ2-5 NA NA TRBV19 TGTGCCAGTAGTATAGCGACGGGGTTACAAGAGACCCAGTACTTC CASSIATGLQETQYF
TRBJ1-2 few NA TRBV12-3/TRBV12-4 TGTGCCAGCAGTTTAATGGTTAGCTATGGCTACACCTTC CASSLMVSYGYTF
TRBJ2-1 NA NA TRBV3-1/TRBV3-2 TGTGCCAGCAGCCAAGAGGGTCGGGAAGGCTTCAATGAGCAGTTCTTC CASSQEGREGFNEQFF
TRBJ2-5 NA TRBD2 TRBV7-6 TGTGCCAGCAGCTTAGCGCCTGGACTAGCGGGAGGGCCCTTATCTGAGACCCAGTACTTC CASSLAPGLAGGPLSETQYF
TRBJ1-1 few NA TRBV13 TGTGCCAGCAGCTTAGGGACGACGGTCTTAATGAACACTGAAGCTTTCTTT CASSLGTTVLMNTEAFF
TRBJ1-2 NA TRBD1 TRBV5-4 TGTGCCAGCAGCTTGGTCCCACAAACAGGGGGCTATAACTATGGCTACACCTTC CASSLVPQTGGYNYGYTF
TRBJ1-2 NA NA TRBV18 TGTGCCAGCTCACCAGGGAGAAGCTATGGCTACACCTTC CASSPGRSYGYTF
TRBJ2-1 NA TRBD1 TRBV11-2 TGTGCCAGCAGCGCGGACAGGGTCTCGAACAATGAGCAGTTCTTC CASSADRVSNNEQFF
TRBJ2-4 NA NA TRBV19 TGTGCCAGTAGTATAGGAAGGGATTTGTTCGCCAAAAACATTCAGTACTTC CASSIGRDLFAKNIQYF
TRBJ1-2 NA NA TRBV30 TGTGCCTGGAACGGCTTCTATGGCTACACCTTC CAWNGFYGYTF
TRBJ2-7 NA TRBD2 TRBV5-6 TGTGCCAGCAGCTTGTTGGTCGTTTCGCTAGCGGGGGGCAACTACGAGCAGTACTTC CASSLLVVSLAGGNYEQYF
TRBJ1-2 NA TRBD1 TRBV5-1 TGCGCCAGCAGCTTGGTCGACAGGGGGGACTATGGCTACACCTTC CASSLVDRGDYGYTF
TRBJ2-2 NA TRBD2 TRBV5-8 TGTGCCAGCAGCTTGAAAGCGGGAGGTTTCGGGGAGCTGTTTTTT CASSLKAGGFGELFF
TRBJ1-2 few TRBD1 TRBV25-1 TGTGCCAGCAGCCGTCGGACAGGGGGCGTCTATGGCTACACCTTC CASSRRTGGVYGYTF